Shown below are 27 T cell receptor beta chains from a single sample sequenced in a study of blood T cell repertoires in COVID-19. The assay was immunoSEQ multiplex PCR, and TCRdb's table has in-frame clones only and misses some. This table holds about 300,000 clones, around 85% found once. Sequencing used peripheral blood. Source of these receptors: a human donor with COVID-19, enrolled during active disease. The donor label of this sample is uncertain.

This chain connects TRBV6-6 to TRBJ2-7; D is possibly TRBD1 (6 bases). CDR3 length: 13 residues. Trimming left V 5 bases short and J 4 bases short, with 12 bases between. Germline values: CDR1 MNHNY, CDR2 SVGAGI (reference sequence). Here the CDR3 reads CASSAGTIYEQYF. The CDR3 DNA reads TGTGCCAGCAGTGCCGGGACAATATACGAGCAGTACTTC.

This clone was seen a handful of times. The chain links TRBV27 to TRBJ2-2, with D tentatively TRBD1 (6 bases). The CDR3 runs 13 residues. V was shortened by 3 bases and J by 7 bases, with 9 bases between the two germline ends. The germline CDR1 and CDR2 sequences are MNHEY and SMNVEV (reference sequence). CDR3 amino acids: CASSLVGGGELFF. The CDR3 DNA reads TGTGCCAGCAGTTTGGTAGGGGGCGGGGAGCTGTTTTTT.

The V gene is TRBV25-1, the J gene TRBJ2-7, with 7 bases lining up with TRBD1. V trimming: 2 bases; J trimming: 3 bases; junction bases outside the gene matches: 7. CDR3 length equals 15 residues. Germline loops: CDR1 MGHDK, CDR2 SYGVNS. CDR3 loop: CASSEGDSYYYEQYF. DNA for the CDR3: TGTGCCAGCAGTGAAGGGGACAGCTACTACTACGAGCAGTACTTC.

J is TRBJ1-2 and V is TRBV19; the D gene is possibly TRBD1 (6 bases). The germline V gene encodes CDR1 LNHDA and CDR2 SQIVND (reference sequence). Trimming removed 7 bases from V and 7 bases from J, with 25 bases in between. The CDR3 loop spans 16 amino acids. CDR3 DNA: TGTGCCAGTAAAGTCAGGGGACCCGCATGGGCCTCTGGCTACACCTTC. This sequence encodes CASKVRGPAWASGYTF.

The table lists this clone with a few counts. The CDR3 loop reads CASSLNRGLAAYNEQFF. For the CDR3, the DNA is TGTGCCAGCAGCTTAAACCGGGGACTAGCGGCCTACAATGAGCAGTTCTTC. The chain employs TRBV7-2 and TRBJ2-1; 11 positions match TRBD2. Germline V gives CDR1 SGHTA, CDR2 FQGNSA. The CDR3 is made up of 17 amino acids. Trimming at V came to 2 bases and at J to 2 bases, leaving 5 bases not matched to a gene.

The CDR3 is CASSQGGNQETQYF. The DNA of the CDR3 is TGTGCCAGCAGTCAAGGGGGTAATCAAGAGACCCAGTACTTC. V and J are TRBV6-6 and TRBJ2-5; D perhaps matches TRBD1 (6 bases). CDR1 and CDR2 from the germline V gene are MNHNY and SVGAGI (reference sequence). This CDR3 is built from 14 residues. V dropped 5 bases and J dropped 2 bases, with 12 bases sitting between them.

V and J are TRBV19 and TRBJ2-7, with 9 bases that match TRBD1. V lost 7 bases to trimming and J lost 1 base; unmatched junction nucleotides: 5. Per germline, CDR1 LNHDA and CDR2 SQIVND (reference sequence). The CDR3 is made up of 14 amino acids. The CDR3 spells CASKGQGTSYEQYF. CDR3 DNA: TGTGCCAGTAAAGGACAGGGGACATCCTACGAGCAGTACTTC.

The rearrangement uses TRBV5-4 and TRBJ1-5; D is perhaps TRBD1 (5 bases). The CDR3 covers 13 residues. CDR1 is SGHNT and CDR2 is YYREEE in the germline V gene (reference sequence). The V end lost 2 bases, the J end lost 5 bases, and 8 bases lay between the germline ends. DNA of the CDR3: TGTGCCAGCAGCTTTGACAGACATCAGCCCCAGCATTTT. It translates to CASSFDRHQPQHF.

The chain links TRBV6-6 to TRBJ1-3, with a weak D call TRBD1 (5 bases). CDR1 and CDR2 from the germline V gene are MNHNY and SVGAGI (reference sequence). The CDR3 length is 15 residues. Trimming cost V 0 bases and J 0 bases, with 6 bases left between them. The CDR3 DNA reads as TGTGCCAGCAGTTACTCCAGGGACTCTGGAAACACCATATATTTT. This translates into CASSYSRDSGNTIYF.

V gene TRBV28 combines with J gene TRBJ1-3; TRBD1 is a possible D gene (6 bases). Deletions cut 2 bases from V and 4 bases from J, with 9 bases between. This CDR3 region has 14 residues. The V gene's germline CDR1 is MDHEN and CDR2 SYDVKM. The DNA for the CDR3 is TGTGCCAGCAGTTTACGGACAGCGGGAAACACCATATATTTT. It is translated as CASSLRTAGNTIYF.

This clone was seen just once. The chain links TRBV27 to TRBJ1-5; TRBD1 aligns across 7 bases. CDR3 length: 14 residues. Germline-derived CDR1 and CDR2 are MNHEY and SMNVEV (reference sequence). Trimming at V came to 6 bases and at J to 5 bases, leaving 7 bases not matched to a gene. The CDR3 sequence is CASRADRVDQPQHF. The DNA of the CDR3 is TGTGCCAGCAGGGCCGACAGGGTCGATCAGCCCCAGCATTTT.

The chain joins TRBV6-6 to TRBJ2-3, with unresolved D. CDR1 is MNHNY and CDR2 is SVGAGI in the germline V gene (reference sequence). CDR3 size: 13 residues. V was clipped by 3 bases and J by 5 bases, with 9 bases between them. The CDR3 bases are TGTGCCAGCAGTTATCCCCCGGGAGATACGCAGTATTTT. Its translation is CASSYPPGDTQYF.

The rearrangement joins TRBV2 to TRBJ2-5; D is possibly TRBD1 (6 bases). This CDR3 has 13 amino acids. Trimming took off 8 bases at V and 2 bases at J, with 12 bases between the two ends. Germline CDR1 and CDR2: SNHLY and FYNNEI. The chain's CDR3 is CASQQGRQETQYF. The CDR3 DNA is TGTGCCAGCCAACAGGGACGACAAGAGACCCAGTACTTC.

The J gene is TRBJ2-7, the V gene TRBV5-1; 9 nucleotides match TRBD2. J was trimmed by 4 bases and V by 5 bases; bases with no gene match: 10. CDR3 length: 15 residues. Germline lookup yields CDR1 SGHRS and CDR2 YFSETQ. The chain's CDR3 is CASSPGSGRMYEQYF. CDR3 coding DNA: TGCGCCAGCAGTCCAGGGAGCGGGAGGATGTACGAGCAGTACTTC.

The chain links TRBV3-1 (or the pseudogene TRBV3-2) to TRBJ2-1; D is perhaps TRBD2 (5 bases). Germline lookup yields CDR1 LGHDT and CDR2 YNNKEL (reference sequence). The CDR3 runs to 16 residues. Between the trimmed V and J ends, which lost 0 bases and 0 bases, there was a span of 9 bases. The DNA of the CDR3 is TGTGCCAGCAGCCAAGATCCAGCGGACTCCTACAATGAGCAGTTCTTC. Protein sequence: CASSQDPADSYNEQFF.

This clone appeared a few times. The genes are TRBV5-1 and TRBJ1-1; TRBD1 matches 8 bases. From germline, CDR1 is SGHRS and CDR2 YFSETQ. With 1 base clipped from V and 3 bases from J, the junction kept 5 bases outside the gene matches. CDR3 length equals 15 residues. The chain's CDR3 is CASSLSSGQDTEAFF. In DNA, the CDR3 is TGCGCCAGCAGCTTGTCCTCGGGACAGGACACTGAAGCTTTCTTT.

The V gene is TRBV19, the J gene TRBJ2-5, with D possibly matching TRBD2 (6 bases). Trimming took 2 bases from V and 2 from J, leaving 15 bases between them. CDR3 size: 16 residues. CDR1 LNHDA and CDR2 SQIVND come from the germline V gene (reference sequence). The CDR3 coding sequence is TGTGCCAGTAGTATAACCGGGACTTCAGGACAAGAGACCCAGTACTTC. Translation gives CASSITGTSGQETQYF.

This clone was detected only once. The rearrangement uses TRBV18 and TRBJ2-2; no definite D call. The V end lost 3 bases, the J end lost 6 bases, and 5 bases lay between the germline ends. The germline V gene encodes CDR1 KGHSH and CDR2 LQKENI. This CDR3 contains 12 residues. The CDR3 nucleotides read TGTGCCAGCTCACCTTCGGCCGGGGAGCTGTTTTTT. Translated: CASSPSAGELFF.

The V and J genes are TRBV3-1 (or the pseudogene TRBV3-2) and TRBJ2-7, with TRBD2 identical over 12 bases. Germline V gene lookup returns CDR1 LGHDT and CDR2 YNNKEL (reference sequence). J lost 3 bases, V lost 4 bases, and 7 bases had no gene match. This CDR3 has 16 amino acids. The DNA for the CDR3 is TGTGCCAGCAGCCGGGGGAGGACTAGCGGGAACTACGAGCAGTACTTC. Protein product: CASSRGRTSGNYEQYF.

This clone showed up just once. This chain joins TRBV7-3 and TRBJ2-1, with a tentative D call TRBD1 (5 bases). Trimming took off 5 bases at V and 5 bases at J, with 10 bases between the two ends. CDR1 is SGHTA and CDR2 is FQGTGA in the germline V gene. CDR3 length equals 13 residues. CDR3: CASSDDSDNEQFF. CDR3 DNA: TGTGCCAGCAGCGACGACAGTGACAATGAGCAGTTCTTC.

This clone has just one count. The chain is built from TRBV5-1 and TRBJ2-6; no clear D. Germline V gene sequence: CDR1 SGHRS, CDR2 YFSETQ. Deletions cut 0 bases from V and 1 base from J, with 5 bases between. CDR3 length equals 15 residues. The CDR3 is CASSLGSSGANVLTF. The CDR3, as DNA: TGCGCCAGCAGCTTGGGTTCTTCTGGGGCCAACGTCCTGACTTTC.

The chain has TRBV7-3 and TRBJ2-7; 14 bases are a match to TRBD2. The length of the CDR3 is 19 residues. After removal of 5 bases from V and 7 bases from J, the junction contained 19 bases not matched to a gene. Germline lookup yields CDR1 SGHTA and CDR2 FQGTGA. In nucleotides, the CDR3 is TGTGCCAGCAGCCGAGCGATACCCGTGACTAGCGGGAGGGCAGGAGAGCAGTACTTC. Translating it yields CASSRAIPVTSGRAGEQYF.

The chain has TRBV6-6 and TRBJ2-7; 10 positions agree with TRBD2. The CDR3 spans 17 residues. Germline V CDR1 and CDR2: MNHNY, SVGAGI (reference sequence). The J segment lost 2 bases and the V segment lost 5 bases, leaving 12 bases of the junction unmatched. CDR3 sequence reads: CASSRSGRAEIPYEQYF. CDR3 nucleotide sequence: TGTGCCAGCAGTCGCAGCGGGAGGGCCGAGATTCCCTACGAGCAGTACTTC.

This clone was counted at least ten times. This chain joins TRBV15 and TRBJ1-2; TRBD1 matches at 8 bases. This CDR3 is built from 15 residues. The J segment lost 4 bases and the V segment lost 1 base, leaving 5 bases of the junction unmatched. The germline gives CDR1 LNHNV, CDR2 YYDKDF (reference sequence). The CDR3 nucleotides read TGTGCCACCAGCAGAGCCTGGACAGGGTCCTATGGCTACACCTTC. Amino acids: CATSRAWTGSYGYTF.

This clone was detected only a few times. This chain uses TRBV7-8 with TRBJ1-1; tentative D call: TRBD1 (6 bases). The ends were cut back, 10 bases at V and 0 bases at J, with 15 bases in the middle. Germline V gene sequence: CDR1 SGHVS, CDR2 FQNEAQ. The CDR3 has 14 amino acids. The CDR3 DNA reads TGTGCCAACGAGCCAGGGGTGATGAACACTGAAGCTTTCTTT. This sequence encodes CANEPGVMNTEAFF. Using reference TRBV7-8 and TRBJ1-1 for the parts outside the CDR3, the full variable domain is GAGVSQSPRYKVAKRGQDVALRCDPISGHVSLFWYQQALGQGPEFLTYFQNEAQLDKSGLPSDRFFAERPEGSVSTLKIQRTQQEDSAVYLCANEPGVMNTEAFFGQGTRLTVV.

The chain couples TRBV2 to TRBJ1-5; 7 bases are shared with TRBD1. V lost 4 bases, J lost 7 bases, and 10 bases stayed unmatched. CDR1 SNHLY and CDR2 FYNNEI come from the germline V gene. The CDR3 totals 15 residues. The CDR3 region has the DNA TGTGCCAGCAGTGTAACGGAAGGGGGCGGCCAGCCCCAGCATTTT. Amino acids: CASSVTEGGGQPQHF.

The rearrangement joins TRBV18 to TRBJ2-3; 8 nucleotides line up with TRBD1. Germline assignment: CDR1 KGHSH and CDR2 LQKENI. V dropped 3 bases and J dropped 4; count of bases not matched to a gene: 3. CDR3 size: 14 residues. Here the CDR3 DNA reads TGTGCCAGCTCACCGGACAGGGTGGCAGATACGCAGTATTTT. Amino acid sequence: CASSPDRVADTQYF. Complete variable domain (other parts from reference TRBV18 and TRBJ2-3): NAGVMQNPRHLVRRRGQEARLRCSPMKGHSHVYWYRQLPEEGLKFMVYLQKENIIDESGMPKERFSAEFPKEGPSILRIQQVVRGDSAAYFCASSPDRVADTQYFGPGTRLTVL.